This T cell receptor (beta chain) was found in a study of OX40 agonist ivuxolimab in advanced cancers. Looking at the study overall: Participants averaged about 60 years of age (range about 23 to 80) and were roughly 80% male.

Exclusion of a patient followed from autoimmune disease history or systemic immunosuppression. Blood draws occurred at baseline, cycle 4 day 1, and cycle 7 day 1. The length of the CDR3 is 14 residues. Germline V gives CDR1 MNHNS, CDR2 SASEGT. V lost 7 bases and J lost 4, with 14 bases in between. Sequencing was performed with immunoSEQ multiplex PCR; in TCRdb, only in-frame clones are kept and a portion is missing. The sample includes fewer than 90,000 clones, more than 75% of them seen just once. The sequence derives from an adult with an advanced solid tumor such as melanoma, head and neck, liver or kidney cancer. This specimen was CD4+ or CD8+ T cells sorted from blood, taken in a trial of the OX40 agonist ivuxolimab. V usage is TRBV6-1 and J usage is TRBJ1-5; D may be TRBD1 (5 bases). CDR3 amino acids: CASIVDWGNQPQHF. Written as DNA, the CDR3 is TGTGCCAGCATTGTGGATTGGGGGAATCAGCCCCAGCATTTT.